This section outlines one T cell receptor beta chain sequence together with its context. This receptor's antigen is unknown. No quality values exist for individual bases; no much larger clone is one base distant. Using the deep immunoSEQ assay, TCR CDR3 regions were amplified from genomic DNA by multiplex PCR. Extracted genomic DNA from each cell subset was spread evenly across all wells of several immunoSEQ 96-well plates, with each plate serving as a replicate. For sorted subsets, around 0.2 ug of genomic DNA, equivalent to some 33,000 T cell genomes, went into each replicate PCR. The purified libraries were quantified using a Qubit 3.0 fluorometer, sized with a Bioanalyzer 2100, and then quantified again using the KAPA Library Quantification kit. Each immunoSEQ 96-well plate was sequenced on its own single-read 150-cycle Illumina NextSeq 550 flow cell. The source study handled its data this way. Because the immunoSEQ output included only junctional sequences and no quality scores, the filtering could not be the same as the filtering used for full-length reads. To assign V/J genes and CDR3, sequences were annotated against IMGT germline references using PyIR, a Python wrapper for IgBLAST v1.9. Any read was removed if the V/J assignment was weak (E-value above 1e-6), the CDR3 was missing, or the read contained stop codons, out-of-frame junctions, or ambiguous translated residues. V3J clonotypes were defined as sequences sharing the same inferred V gene, J gene, and CDR3 amino acid sequence. Percentage overlap between repertoires was computed as shared unique clonotypes divided by the size of the smaller repertoire. Repertoire richness was assessed with RTK rarefaction, the Chao1 estimator, and Recon v2.1 estimates of unobserved clonotypes. For all TCRbeta clonotypes obtained by the gDNA method from a few donors, generation probabilities were computed with OLGA. TCRdb took this table from immuneACCESS and kept in-frame rearrangements with V and J called. Such tables lack part of the clones; where checked against another copy, unresolved V genes explain under half of the gap, and the rest is unexplained. V, J and clone size reflect that table, while D and trimming were determined from the DNA. A total of around 1,900,000 clones appear in this sample, around 93% of them only once. In total, the top ten clones hold approximately 1.6% of the sample.

This entry belongs to a study of shared clonotypes between healthy human individuals (TCRdb year 2020). Study-wide context: Two women and three men aged 18 to 49 years were included in the cohort. To increase sequencing depth and limit assay-specific biases, TCR repertoire library preparation and sequencing were carried out by different laboratories using diverse techniques. Per donor, leukapheresis produced somewhere between about 0.94 and 9.5 billion PBMCs. For each donor, three plates each were used for CD4 naive and CD4 memory, two plates were used for CD8 naive, and one plate was used for CD8 memory. To estimate repertoire size and how much clonotypes are shared between individuals, the study performed deep sequencing of blood TCR repertoires from 4 to 6 healthy adults.

CD8 naive samples were obtained by positive selection for CCR7 among CD45RO-negative cells, yielding a CD45RA+CCR7+ population from which TemRA cells were excluded. Healthy HIV-negative adults with no recently reported acute infections or vaccinations were included as donors. Only Caucasian adults living in Nashville, Tennessee, USA were represented among the donors. Blood was obtained by leukapheresis, after which PBMCs were separated by Ficoll-Histopaque density gradient centrifugation and cryopreserved in liquid nitrogen vapor phase. Purity and quantity of every magnetically sorted T cell population were checked by analytical flow cytometry. Genomic DNA was isolated from every sorted fraction and measured by UV absorbance on a Nanodrop 2000c. The investigation overall reported the following: Incomplete sequencing was indicated by rarefaction of sorted-subset datasets, despite the large sequencing depth. When a handful of donors were compared, the shared fraction of clonotypes was about 5.4% for naive CD4, roughly 3.4% for naive CD8, roughly 2.3% for memory CD4, and 0.35% to 0.4% for memory CD8. Larger estimated clonotype richness was generally found for naive subsets than for memory subsets. Higher generation probabilities were observed for clonotypes shared by all four sorted-subset donors than for non-shared clonotypes. The genetic and exposure-history diversity represented was limited by the small number of donors. Based on pairwise subsampling, the degree of clonotype sharing among donors was expected to be affected by sequencing depth. Sampling was limited to blood, and TCR repertoires in tissue likely differ from TCR repertoires in blood.

Trimming leaves V shorter by 10 bases and J shorter by 0 bases, with the junction holding 5 bases beyond the gene matches. For CDR1 and CDR2, the germline V gene lists SNHLY and FYNNEI. The CDR3 goes from the cysteine to the phenylalanine over 13 residues. Kept here is only the CDR3 DNA, which spans 39 bases and is read in frame from base 1. The rearranged segments are TRBV2 and TRBJ2-5; TRBD1 aligns with 7 central bases. This TCR was recovered from a man aged 18-30 years in good health. Some clones in this sample may be carry-over from other donors' samples. Sequencing was done on a sample of naive CD8+ T cells from PBMCs. Interpreted using the paper, the cell subset or site label stands for: CD45RA+CCR7+. CDR3 reads: CANTGTDQETQYF. The DNA reads TGTGCCAATACCGGGACAGACCAAGAGACCCAGTACTTC.